The clone carrying this T cell receptor beta chain was seen more than once but under ten times. The sample is drawn from a study of control samples from healthy donors and cancer patients. The CDR3 has 14 residues. V lost 0 bases and J 8 bases, leaving 8 bases between the germline ends. Germline CDR1 reads WSHSY; CDR2 reads SAAADI. Data came from immunoSEQ multiplex PCR; TCRdb stores just in-frame clones and leaves some out. The sample has 160,000 or so clones, 85% to 95% seen once; the top ten hold 2.4%. This sequence originates from a man aged 45-65 years in good health. The sequenced sample was blood. The J gene is TRBJ1-6, the V gene TRBV10-2; D is uncertain. CDR3 in amino acids: CASSESGRHSPLHF. For the CDR3, the DNA is TGCGCCAGCAGTGAGTCTGGCAGACATTCACCCCTCCACTTT.